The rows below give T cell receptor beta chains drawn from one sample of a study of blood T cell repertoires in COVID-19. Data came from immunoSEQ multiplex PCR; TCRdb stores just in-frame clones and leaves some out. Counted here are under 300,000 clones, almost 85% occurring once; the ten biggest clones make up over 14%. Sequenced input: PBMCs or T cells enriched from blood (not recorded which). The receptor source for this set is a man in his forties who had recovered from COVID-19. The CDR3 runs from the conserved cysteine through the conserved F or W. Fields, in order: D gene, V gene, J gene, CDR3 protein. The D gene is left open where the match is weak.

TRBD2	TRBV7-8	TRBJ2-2	CASSLEGGRGTGELFF
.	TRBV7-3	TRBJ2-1	CASSVGGTSNEQFF
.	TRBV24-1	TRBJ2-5	CATSGGVEGPQETQYF
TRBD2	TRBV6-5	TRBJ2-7	CASTSGGHYEQYF
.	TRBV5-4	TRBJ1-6	CASSLGGPSSYNSPLHF
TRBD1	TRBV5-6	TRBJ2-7	CASSIRDRGGNEQYF
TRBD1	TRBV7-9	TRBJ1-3	CASSLTGVGNTIYF
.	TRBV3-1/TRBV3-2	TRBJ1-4	CASSRQSANEKLFF
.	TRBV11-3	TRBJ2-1	CASSPRSSYNEQFF
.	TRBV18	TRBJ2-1	CASSPPVVSAYNEQFF
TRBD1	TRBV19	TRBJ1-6	CASTLGTGVSPLHF
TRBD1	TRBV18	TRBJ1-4	CASSRGQGANEKLFF
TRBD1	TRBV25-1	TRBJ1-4	CASSARTGLNEKLFF
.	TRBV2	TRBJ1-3	CASRMGLSGNTIYF
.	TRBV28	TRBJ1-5	CASRPMGNQPQHF
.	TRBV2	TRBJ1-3	CATSGTGNTIYF
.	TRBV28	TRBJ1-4	CASRRITGTRVEKLFF
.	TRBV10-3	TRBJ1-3	CAIRIEGAGNTIYF
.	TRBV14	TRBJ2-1	CASSQALQGNEQFF
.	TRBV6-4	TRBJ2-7	CASSWGEHAYEQYF
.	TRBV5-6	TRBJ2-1	CASRAVVSEYNEQFF
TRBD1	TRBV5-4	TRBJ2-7	CASSLRTGALDEQYF
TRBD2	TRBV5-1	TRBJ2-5	CASSAMSGAKETQYF
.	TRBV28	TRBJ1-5	CASSQPGASNYNQPQHF
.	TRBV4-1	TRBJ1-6	CASSQERGRPPLHF
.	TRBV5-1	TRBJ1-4	CASSTQGFNEKLFF
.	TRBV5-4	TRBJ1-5	CASSFGGQRGNQPQHF
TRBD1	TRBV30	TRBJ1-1	CAWGQGNTEAFF
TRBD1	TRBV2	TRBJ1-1	CASSPSRGLVNTEAFF
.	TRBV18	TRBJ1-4	CASSLQGMTTNEKLFF
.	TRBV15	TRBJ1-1	CATSEGVDTEAFF
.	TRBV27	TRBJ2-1	CASSFGVSEQFF
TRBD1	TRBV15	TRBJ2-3	CATSRVDRERVDTQYF
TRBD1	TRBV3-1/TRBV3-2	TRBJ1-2	CASSPREGAPLGYTF
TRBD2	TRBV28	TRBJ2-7	CASSLLAGGEEQYF
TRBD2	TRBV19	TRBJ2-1	CASRLAGGNEQFF
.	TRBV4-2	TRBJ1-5	CASSPRGSYSNQPQHF
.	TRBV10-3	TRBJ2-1	CAISKQGSGNEQFF
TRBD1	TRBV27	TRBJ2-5	CASRDRGRLEETQYF
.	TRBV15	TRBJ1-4	CATRGGEKLFF
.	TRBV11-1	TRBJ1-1	CASGTVNTEAFF
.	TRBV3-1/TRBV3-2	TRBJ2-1	CASSQAFEQFF
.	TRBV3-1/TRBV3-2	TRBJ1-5	CASSQDSQPQHF
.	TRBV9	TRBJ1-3	CASSGPYLDSSGNTIYF
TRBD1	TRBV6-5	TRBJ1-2	CASRWDRDGYTF
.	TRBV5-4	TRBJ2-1	CASSLLARGQGEQFF
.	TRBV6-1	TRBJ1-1	CASSEGDRWDTEAFF
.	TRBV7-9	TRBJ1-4	CASSSARQASSQKLFF
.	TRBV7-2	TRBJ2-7	CASSLSQVSGEQYF
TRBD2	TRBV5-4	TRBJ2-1	CASSLKGLRDEQFF
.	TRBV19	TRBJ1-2	CASSGGIGYGYTF
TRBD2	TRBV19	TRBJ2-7	CASSTSGGGHEQYF
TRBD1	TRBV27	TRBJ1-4	CASSTQGANEKLFF